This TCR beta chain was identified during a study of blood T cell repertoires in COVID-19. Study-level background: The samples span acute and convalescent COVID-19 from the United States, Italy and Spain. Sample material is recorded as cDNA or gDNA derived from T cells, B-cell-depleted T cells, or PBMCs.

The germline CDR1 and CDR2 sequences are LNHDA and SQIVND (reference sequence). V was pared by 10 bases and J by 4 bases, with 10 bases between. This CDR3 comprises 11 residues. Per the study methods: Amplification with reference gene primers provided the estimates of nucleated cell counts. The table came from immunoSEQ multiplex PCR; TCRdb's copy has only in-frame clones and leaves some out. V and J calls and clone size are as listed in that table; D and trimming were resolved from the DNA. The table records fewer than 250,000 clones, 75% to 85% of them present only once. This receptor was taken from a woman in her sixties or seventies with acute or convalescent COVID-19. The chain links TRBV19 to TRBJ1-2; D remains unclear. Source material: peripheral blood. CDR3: CATFSGYGYTF. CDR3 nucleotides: TGTGCCACCTTCAGCGGCTATGGCTACACCTTC.